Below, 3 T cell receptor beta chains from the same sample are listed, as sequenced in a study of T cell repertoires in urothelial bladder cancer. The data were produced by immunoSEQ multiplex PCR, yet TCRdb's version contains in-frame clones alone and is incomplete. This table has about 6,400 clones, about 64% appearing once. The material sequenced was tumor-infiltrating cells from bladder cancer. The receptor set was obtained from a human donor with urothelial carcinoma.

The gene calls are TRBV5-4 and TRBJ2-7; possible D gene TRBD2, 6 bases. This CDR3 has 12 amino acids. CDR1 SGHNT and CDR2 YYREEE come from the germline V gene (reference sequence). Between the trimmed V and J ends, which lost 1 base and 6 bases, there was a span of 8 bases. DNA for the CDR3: TGTGCCAGCAGCTTGCTGGGGGGCGAGCAGTACTTC. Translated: CASSLLGGEQYF.

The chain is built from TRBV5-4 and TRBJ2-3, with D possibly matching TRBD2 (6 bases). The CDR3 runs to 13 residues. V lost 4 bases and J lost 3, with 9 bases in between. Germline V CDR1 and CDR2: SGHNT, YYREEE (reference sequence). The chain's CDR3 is CASSPGVTDTQYF. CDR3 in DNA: TGTGCCAGCAGCCCGGGGGTGACAGATACGCAGTATTTT.

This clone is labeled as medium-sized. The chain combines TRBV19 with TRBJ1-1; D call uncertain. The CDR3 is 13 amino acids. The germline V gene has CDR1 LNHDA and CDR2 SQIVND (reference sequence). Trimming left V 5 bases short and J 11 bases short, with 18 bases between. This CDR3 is CASSPRPGVRAFF. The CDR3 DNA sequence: TGTGCCAGTAGTCCCCGTCCGGGTGTGCGGGCTTTCTTT.